A selection of T cell receptor beta chains follows, all from one sample in a study of spatial heterogeneity in lung cancer. TCRdb independently ran MiXCR on the 5' RACE reads; one entry per CDR3 protein. The sample contains some 25,000 distinct CDR3 sequences, over 10% of which appear only once. This specimen was PBMCs, taken at surgery. These receptors were taken from a female donor with early-stage non-small cell lung cancer. Each CDR3 is given with its conserved first and last residue. D genes are given only for firm matches. The size field is filled for only some rows; it gives once, few, many or a size class.

CDR3aa	CDR3nt	v_gene	d_gene	j_gene	abundance
CAISDRTSGYNEQFF	TGTGCCATCAGTGACAGGACTAGCGGGTACAATGAGCAGTTCTTC	TRBV10-3	TRBD2	TRBJ2-1	.
CASSIRGGEKLFF	TGTGCCAGTAGTATACGCGGAGGAGAAAAACTGTTTTTT	TRBV19	.	TRBJ1-4	.
CASSARQGSGGELFF	TGTGCCAGCAGTGCCCGACAGGGATCAGGCGGGGAGCTGTTTTTT	TRBV27	TRBD1	TRBJ2-2	many
CSARRNNEQFF	TGCAGTGCTAGGCGGAACAATGAGCAGTTCTTC	TRBV20-1	.	TRBJ2-1	many
CASSITGAGTEAFF	TGTGCCAGTAGTATAACAGGGGCTGGCACTGAAGCTTTCTTT	TRBV19	TRBD1	TRBJ1-1	many
CASSLSGGVGYGYTF	TGTGCCAGCAGCTTAAGTGGAGGGGTAGGCTATGGCTACACCTTC	TRBV7-3	.	TRBJ1-2	many
CASSRDLKETQYF	TGTGCCAGCAGTAGAGACCTGAAAGAGACCCAGTACTTC	TRBV6-4	.	TRBJ2-5	many
CAGSLALAEEAFF	TGTGCCGGCAGCTTAGCGTTGGCAGAAGAAGCTTTCTTT	TRBV7-9	.	TRBJ1-1	many
CASSWIRGAETQYF	TGTGCCAGCAGCTGGATTCGGGGTGCAGAGACCCAGTACTTC	TRBV7-2	.	TRBJ2-5	many
CACSLDRVGANVLTF	TGTGCCTGTTCCCTCGACAGGGTTGGGGCCAACGTCCTGACTTTC	TRBV30	TRBD1	TRBJ2-6	few
CASSLVTSGRGDTQYF	TGCGCCAGCAGCTTGGTTACTTCCGGGCGCGGAGATACGCAGTATTTT	TRBV5-1	.	TRBJ2-3	many
CASSQPRDGDGYTF	TGTGCCAGCAGCCAACCCCGGGACGGAGATGGCTACACCTTC	TRBV3-1	.	TRBJ1-2	many
CASTRTGNEIDTQYF	TGTGCCAGCACCAGGACAGGGAACGAGATAGATACGCAGTATTTT	TRBV28	TRBD1	TRBJ2-3	few
CATSDFRLGIGEQFF	TGTGCCACCAGTGACTTCAGGTTGGGAATCGGTGAGCAGTTCTTC	TRBV24-1	.	TRBJ2-1	many
CAISDNTGELFF	TGTGCCATCAGTGATAACACCGGGGAGCTGTTTTTT	TRBV10-3	.	TRBJ2-2	.
CASSSKAGGIDTQYF	TGCGCCAGCAGCTCGAAAGCGGGAGGGATAGATACGCAGTATTTT	TRBV4-3	TRBD2	TRBJ2-3	many
CASSRDSSYEQYF	TGTGCCAGCAGCCGGGACTCTTCCTACGAGCAGTACTTC	TRBV27	.	TRBJ2-7	.